This T cell receptor (beta chain) was captured by sequencing in a study of shared clonotypes between healthy human individuals. Notes on the study in general: Clonotype sharing across several donors was observed for around 5% of naive CD4 clonotypes. Exclusively blood specimens were collected; tissue repertoires likely differ. Rarefaction curves obtained for sorted subsets showed sequencing incomplete despite large depth. Measured sharing among donors was expected to vary with sequencing depth.

The repertoire was sequenced with immunoSEQ multiplex PCR; TCRdb's copy has only in-frame clones and lacks some. This sample yields some 660,000 clones, of which less than 80% are seen a single time; around 1.7% belongs to the top ten. As for this clone: Its target is not known.

Germline V lookup: CDR1 SNHLY, CDR2 FYNNEI. The CDR3 runs 14 residues. The V and J ends lost 4 bases and 0 bases respectively, with 10 bases between them. The V gene is TRBV2, the J gene TRBJ2-7; D is ambiguous. Sequenced sample: memory CD4+ T cells sorted from blood. Stated subset: CD45RA-negative fraction. This TCR was recovered from a woman aged 25 to 39 in good health. CDR3 sequence: CASSGQPPSYEQYF. In nucleotides, the CDR3 is TGTGCCAGCAGTGGGCAGCCACCCTCCTACGAGCAGTACTTC.